This T cell receptor (beta chain) comes out of a study of blood T cells in healthy people across ages. Then a second PCR, running roughly 7 to 11 cycles, was carried out with a sample-barcoded 5' primer and a J-beta primer mix. TCRdb recomputed calls from the 5' RACE reads with MiXCR, one row per CDR3 protein. The sample has about 930,000 distinct CDR3 sequences; roughly 29% are singletons. The CDR3 length is 15 residues. Germline V lookup: CDR1 MGHRA, CDR2 YSYEKL. The germline V and J ends were trimmed by 1 base and 5 bases, with 12 bases remaining between them. The same data also contributed to another study, on T cells of mothers and their children.

The rearrangement joins TRBV4-1 to TRBJ2-1; no clear D. Sequenced sample: blood. The source is a woman between 40 and 50 years old in good health. The CDR3 nucleotides are TGCGCCAGCAGCCAAGCTGGGGTCTACGACAATGAGCAGTTCTTC. It codes for CASSQAGVYDNEQFF.